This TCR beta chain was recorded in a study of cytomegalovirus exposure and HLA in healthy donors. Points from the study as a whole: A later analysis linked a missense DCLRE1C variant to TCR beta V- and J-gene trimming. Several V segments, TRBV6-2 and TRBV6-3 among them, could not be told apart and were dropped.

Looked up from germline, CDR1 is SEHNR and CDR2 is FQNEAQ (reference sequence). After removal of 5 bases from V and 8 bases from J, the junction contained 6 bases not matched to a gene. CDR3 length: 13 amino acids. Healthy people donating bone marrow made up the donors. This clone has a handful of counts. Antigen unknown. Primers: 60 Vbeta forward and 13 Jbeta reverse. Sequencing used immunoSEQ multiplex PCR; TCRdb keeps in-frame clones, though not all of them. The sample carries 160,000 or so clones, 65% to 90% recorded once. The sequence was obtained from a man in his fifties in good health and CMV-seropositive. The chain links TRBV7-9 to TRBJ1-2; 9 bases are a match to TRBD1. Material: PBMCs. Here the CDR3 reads CASSPQGAEGYTF. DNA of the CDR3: TGTGCCAGCAGCCCACAGGGGGCAGAGGGCTACACCTTC.